The rows below give T cell receptor beta chains drawn from one sample of a study of blood T cell repertoires in COVID-19. Generated by immunoSEQ multiplex PCR, the TCRdb table keeps only in-frame clones and is missing some. The sample has 90,000 to 100,000 clones; around nine tenths are singletons. The source material was peripheral blood. These receptors were taken from an older woman with COVID-19, enrolled during active disease. Both conserved end residues are part of each CDR3. The D gene is left open where the match is weak. Size tells how often a clone was seen (once, few, many) or the class of an expanded clone, and some rows leave it out.

J gene,clone size,D gene,V gene,CDR3 DNA,CDR3 protein
TRBJ1-2,-,TRBD1,TRBV19,TGTGCCAGTAGTCCCCAGGACAGGGACGGCTACACCTTC,CASSPQDRDGYTF
TRBJ2-4,once,-,TRBV5-1,TGCGCCAGCAAACAGGCAGGGATTGACAACATTCAGTACTTC,CASKQAGIDNIQYF
TRBJ2-2,-,TRBD1,TRBV18,TGTGCCAGCTCACGAGGACAGGGCGTCACCGGGGAGCTGTTTTTT,CASSRGQGVTGELFF
TRBJ1-4,-,TRBD1,TRBV4-1,TGCGCCAGCAGCCGAACGGCAGGGGGCATAGCTAATGAAAAACTGTTTTTT,CASSRTAGGIANEKLFF
TRBJ2-7,-,TRBD1,TRBV7-2,TGTGCCAGCAGCCCGACCGGGACAGATCAGTACGAGCAGTACTTC,CASSPTGTDQYEQYF
TRBJ1-1,-,-,TRBV7-2,TGTGCCAGCAGCCCCCGAGGGGGCACTGAAGCTTTCTTT,CASSPRGGTEAFF
TRBJ1-3,-,-,TRBV4-2,TGTGCCAGCAGCCAAGATCCCCCCAGCTCTGGAAACACCATATATTTT,CASSQDPPSSGNTIYF
TRBJ1-3,-,-,TRBV25-1,TGTGCCAGCACCCCCCTGCAGGGGACCGGAAACACCATATATTTT,CASTPLQGTGNTIYF
TRBJ1-1,-,TRBD1,TRBV28,TGTGCCAGCAGTTCTCCGGGACAGCCGAACACTGAAGCTTTCTTT,CASSSPGQPNTEAFF
TRBJ1-2,-,TRBD1,TRBV14,TGTGCCAGCAGCCAACGACGGACAGGCGCTGGCTACACCTTC,CASSQRRTGAGYTF
TRBJ2-4,-,-,TRBV18,TGTGCCAGCTCACCTCTACCAAGGCCCGGAGGGAACATTCAGTACTTC,CASSPLPRPGGNIQYF
TRBJ2-7,-,TRBD1,TRBV6-5,TGTGCCAGCAGTCGGACAGGGAGCTCCTACGAGCAGTACTTC,CASSRTGSSYEQYF
TRBJ2-7,-,-,TRBV6-5,TGTGCCAGCAGTTACTCGGGGGGACAGACCTACGAGCAGTACTTC,CASSYSGGQTYEQYF
TRBJ1-5,-,-,TRBV4-2,TGTGCCAGCAGCCAAGACGGGGGGCGTCAGCCCCAGCATTTT,CASSQDGGRQPQHF
TRBJ1-3,-,-,TRBV6-1,TGTGCCAGCAGTGATCGGGGATTGACTGGAAACACCATATATTTT,CASSDRGLTGNTIYF
TRBJ1-2,-,-,TRBV5-1,TGCGCCAGCAGCTTGGTGTTTTCGGAGTCTAACTATGGCTACACCTTC,CASSLVFSESNYGYTF